Listed here are 20 T cell receptor beta chains from one sample, sequenced in a study of cytomegalovirus exposure and HLA in healthy donors. In the PCR, 60 Vbeta and 13 Jbeta primers were used. Method: immunoSEQ multiplex PCR; TCRdb's copy keeps in-frame clones and lacks some. Among 100,000 to 150,000 clones listed, around three quarters were seen once. Specimen: PBMCs. Every receptor here comes from a female donor in good health and CMV-seronegative.

This clone was detected only a few times. The V gene is TRBV15, the J gene TRBJ2-1; 9 bases line up with TRBD2. V dropped 0 bases and J dropped 4; count of bases not matched to a gene: 4. CDR1 LNHNV and CDR2 YYDKDF come from the germline V gene (reference sequence). This CDR3 spans 16 amino acids. CDR3 DNA: TGTGCCACCAGCAGAGAGGTAGCGGGGGAGTACAATGAGCAGTTCTTC. Translation: CATSREVAGEYNEQFF.

This clone was seen more than once but under ten times. The chain recombines TRBV5-8 with TRBJ1-4; D remains ambiguous. The CDR3 covers 16 residues. V shed 4 bases and J shed 0 bases, with 13 bases lying between them. Germline V gene data show CDR1 as SGHTS and CDR2 as YDEGEE. As DNA, the CDR3 is TGTGCCAGCAGCCCACATAAACTAGCAACTAATGAAAAACTGTTTTTT. Translating it yields CASSPHKLATNEKLFF.

This chain uses TRBV27 with TRBJ2-5; D not certain. The germline V and J ends were trimmed by 2 bases and 6 bases, with 7 bases remaining between them. Looked up from germline, CDR1 is MNHEY and CDR2 is SMNVEV (reference sequence). The CDR3 consists of 12 residues. CDR3 amino acids: CASSLGKKTQYF. Here the CDR3 DNA reads TGTGCCAGCAGTTTAGGCAAGAAGACCCAGTACTTC.

The J gene is TRBJ1-2, the V gene TRBV5-4, with a weak D call TRBD1 (6 bases). The germline CDR1 and CDR2 sequences are SGHNT and YYREEE (reference sequence). This CDR3 has 14 residues. The ends were cut back, 1 base at V and 4 bases at J, with 11 bases in the middle. The CDR3 protein is CASSLTGIRYGYTF. The CDR3 coding sequence is TGTGCCAGCAGCTTGACAGGGATACGCTATGGCTACACCTTC.

The chain carries TRBV5-4 and TRBJ2-7, with 7 bases lining up with TRBD1. V lost 2 bases to trimming and J lost 4 bases; unmatched junction nucleotides: 6. This CDR3 is built from 14 residues. Per germline, CDR1 SGHNT and CDR2 YYREEE (reference sequence). CDR3 nucleotide sequence: TGTGCCAGCAGCTTATGGGACAGTTCTTACGAGCAGTACTTC. Translated: CASSLWDSSYEQYF.

The rearrangement uses TRBV5-4 and TRBJ2-3, with D possibly matching TRBD1 (6 bases). CDR1 is SGHNT, CDR2 YYREEE, per germline (reference sequence). V was shortened by 7 bases and J by 3 bases, with 15 bases between the two germline ends. CDR3 size: 14 residues. The CDR3 loop is CASRATGLTDTQYF. Here the CDR3 DNA reads TGTGCCAGCCGTGCGACAGGTTTGACAGATACGCAGTATTTT.

This clone was picked up a small number of times. V and J are TRBV11-2 and TRBJ2-7, with a possible D match to TRBD1 (6 bases). The germline V and J ends were trimmed by 1 base and 4 bases, with 8 bases remaining between them. This CDR3 spans 13 amino acids. Germline V gives CDR1 SGHAT, CDR2 FQNNGV. CDR3 sequence (DNA): TGTGCCAGCAGCTTAGCCGGACAGTACGAGCAGTACTTC. Its protein is CASSLAGQYEQYF.

V is TRBV25-1 and J is TRBJ1-5; the D is unclear. V gave up 0 bases and J gave up 3 bases, with 6 bases separating them. This CDR3 region has 14 residues. The germline V gene has CDR1 MGHDK and CDR2 SYGVNS. The CDR3 DNA sequence: TGTGCCAGCAGTGAATATAGTCTCAATCAGCCCCAGCATTTT. Protein product: CASSEYSLNQPQHF.

The rearrangement links TRBV19 to TRBJ2-5; TRBD1 might be the D (6 bases). The DNA end is more similar to TRBJ2-7, so the J call may be wrong. Per germline, CDR1 LNHDA and CDR2 SQIVND (reference sequence). This CDR3 has 13 residues. The CDR3: CASSPGQFYEQYF. The CDR3 bases are TGTGCCAGTAGTCCCGGACAGTTCTACGAGCAGTACTTC.

V gene TRBV5-6 combines with J gene TRBJ2-7, with 10 bases aligning to TRBD2. This CDR3 has 14 residues. Germline-derived CDR1 and CDR2 are SGHDT and YYEEEE. The V gene end was trimmed by 0 bases and the J gene end by 10 bases; junction bases not matched to a gene: 7. CDR3 region: CASSLVRTSGNQYF. CDR3 coding DNA: TGTGCCAGCAGCTTGGTCCGGACTAGCGGCAACCAGTACTTC.

The chain joins TRBV5-4 to TRBJ2-1; maybe TRBD2 (6 bases). The CDR3 runs to 15 residues. V gave up 6 bases and J gave up 0 bases, with 13 bases separating them. Germline V lookup: CDR1 SGHNT, CDR2 YYREEE (reference sequence). CDR3 nucleotides: TGTGCCAGCACCGCTCGGCGGGGCTCCTACAATGAGCAGTTCTTC. This translates into CASTARRGSYNEQFF.

The chain joins TRBV18 to TRBJ2-7; TRBD1 might be the D (5 bases). Germline lookup yields CDR1 KGHSH and CDR2 LQKENI. There are 13 residues in the CDR3. The ends were cut back, 3 bases at V and 6 bases at J, with 12 bases in the middle. CDR3 sequence (DNA): TGTGCCAGCTCACCGGGGCGGTCGGGCGAGCAGTACTTC. Protein: CASSPGRSGEQYF.

The rearrangement links TRBV19 to TRBJ1-1; weak D call: TRBD1 (5 bases). The length of the CDR3 is 14 residues. CDR1 is LNHDA, CDR2 SQIVND, per germline (reference sequence). V was pared by 6 bases and J by 4 bases, with 15 bases between. The CDR3 spells CASSNRRPGTEAFF. The CDR3 nucleotides read TGTGCCAGTAGCAACAGGAGACCGGGCACTGAAGCTTTCTTT.

Written as DNA, the CDR3 is TGTGCCAGCAGCTTAGAGTTAGCAACCGGGGAGCTGTTTTTT. Amino acids: CASSLELATGELFF. The chain carries TRBV7-8 and TRBJ2-2; D is ambiguous. CDR3 length: 14 residues. Trimming took 1 base from V and 5 from J, leaving 8 bases between them. Germline V gene lookup returns CDR1 SGHVS and CDR2 FQNEAQ.

The V call is TRBV7-9, the J call TRBJ2-7, with 7 bases identical to TRBD2. CDR1 is SEHNR and CDR2 is FQNEAQ in the germline V gene (reference sequence). J lost 7 bases, V lost 5 bases, and 14 bases had no gene match. This CDR3 region has 15 residues. The CDR3 DNA is TGTGCCAGCAGCCCTAAAGAGCGACTAGCATCAGAGCAGTACTTC. Amino acids: CASSPKERLASEQYF.

The chain recombines TRBV4-1 with TRBJ1-2; tentative D call: TRBD1 (5 bases). Germline V gene sequence: CDR1 MGHRA, CDR2 YSYEKL. CDR3 length equals 16 residues. V was shortened by 4 bases and J by 3 bases, with 18 bases between the two germline ends. The CDR3 region has the DNA TGCGCCAGCAGCCGGAACGACAGAGCCGCACACTATGGCTACACCTTC. This gives the protein CASSRNDRAAHYGYTF.

This chain links TRBV6-6 with TRBJ1-5, with TRBD1 matching over 7 bases. V dropped 5 bases and J dropped 4; count of bases not matched to a gene: 11. The CDR3 contains 16 residues. CDR1 and CDR2 (germline): MNHNY, SVGAGI (reference sequence). The CDR3 spells CASSADRRGSNQPQHF. The DNA of the CDR3 is TGTGCCAGCAGTGCGGACAGGCGGGGATCGAATCAGCCCCAGCATTTT.

J is TRBJ2-5 and V is TRBV5-5; tentative D call: TRBD1 (5 bases). The J call is uncertain, as TRBJ2-7 better fits the DNA end. CDR1 is SGHKS, CDR2 YYEKEE, per germline (reference sequence). The CDR3 has 13 residues. DNA of the CDR3: TGTGCCAGCAGCTATATGGGGCCTTACGAGCAGTACTTC. Translated: CASSYMGPYEQYF.

V usage is TRBV2 and J usage is TRBJ1-2; 8 nucleotides match TRBD1. The CDR3 length is 15 residues. The germline V gene has CDR1 SNHLY and CDR2 FYNNEI. Losses at the gene ends were 10 bases for V and 5 bases for J; bases not matched to a gene: 15. The CDR3 spells CANSGTGLKGYGYTF. Here the CDR3 DNA reads TGTGCCAACTCCGGGACAGGCCTTAAAGGTTATGGCTACACCTTC.

This clone is a singleton in its sample. Mismatch with germline at one junction end may stem from a read error. The chain has TRBV7-7 and TRBJ2-1; 9 nucleotides agree with TRBD2. CDR3 length: 15 residues. The germline V gene encodes CDR1 SSHAT and CDR2 FNYEAQ (reference sequence). The CDR3 coding sequence is TGTGCTAGCAGCTTAGGGCGGGGGGGCCAAAATGAGCAGTTCTTC. This gives the protein CASSLGRGGQNEQFF. The variable domain in full, completed from reference TRBV7-7 and TRBJ2-1, reads GAGVSQSPRYKVTKRGQDVTLRCDPISSHATLYWYQQALGQGPEFLTYFNYEAQPDKSGLPSDRFSAERPEGSISTLTIQRTEQRDSAMYRCASSLGRGGQNEQFFGPGTRLTVL.